This TCR beta chain was obtained from a study of multiple sclerosis patients with progressive multifocal leukoencephalopathy. This was a survey-level run. Libraries were prepared by immunoSEQ multiplex PCR; TCRdb keeps only in-frame clonotypes and omits some of them. The table includes roughly 34,000 clones, roughly nine tenths detected once. The CDR3 contains 13 residues. Germline CDR1 and CDR2: MRHNA and SNTAGT. V lost 4 bases and J lost 9, with 13 bases in between. Findings and limits, study-wide: Expanded clones at PML onset predated and persisted through natalizumab therapy. Most PML patients had lower entropy, suggesting less diverse TRB repertoires.

Turning to this clone: What it binds is not known.

Time point denoted: time of PML onset. J is TRBJ2-1 and V is TRBV6-4; the D is unclear. Sequenced material: PBMCs, taken from a patient treated with natalizumab. The sequence was collected from a human donor with progressive multifocal leukoencephalopathy. The CDR3 is CASSALIESEQFF. The CDR3 coding sequence is TGTGCCAGCAGTGCCCTCATAGAGAGTGAGCAGTTCTTC.